Following are 20 T cell receptor beta chains from one sample sequenced in a study of identical twins. In TCRdb, the 5' RACE reads were re-called with MiXCR into one record per CDR3 protein. The sample consists of under 1 million distinct CDR3 sequences, around an eighth of them appearing once. The same sample was also used in a study of yellow fever vaccine responses in identical twins.

Sequencing was performed on PBMCs. The receptor source for this set is a woman aged 18-29 years in good health.

V is TRBV3-1 and J is TRBJ2-1, with TRBD2 identical over 12 bases. The CDR3 runs to 14 residues. V trimming: 4 bases; J trimming: 10 bases; junction bases outside the gene matches: 5. CDR1 is LGHDT and CDR2 is YNNKEL in the germline V gene (reference sequence). The CDR3 sequence: CASSLLAGGREQFF. The CDR3 DNA is TGTGCCAGCAGCCTCCTAGCGGGGGGGAGGGAGCAGTTCTTC.

The genes are TRBV4-1 and TRBJ2-7; TRBD2 matches at 11 bases. CDR3 length equals 19 residues. CDR1 MGHRA and CDR2 YSYEKL come from the germline V gene. J gave up 0 bases and V 0 bases, and 10 bases lay outside the gene matches. CDR3 residues: CASSQDKFETSGNSYEQYF. CDR3 bases: TGCGCCAGCAGCCAAGATAAGTTCGAGACTAGCGGGAACTCCTACGAGCAGTACTTC.

The genes are TRBV2 and TRBJ2-7; D remains ambiguous. The V end was cut by 6 bases, the J end by 2 bases, with 5 bases between. The CDR3 is 11 amino acids. CDR1 and CDR2 (germline): SNHLY, FYNNEI. The CDR3 DNA sequence: TGTGCCAGCAGGTATACCTACGAGCAGTACTTC. As protein: CASRYTYEQYF.

This clonotype was detected ten times or more. This sequence joins TRBV5-1 and TRBJ1-1; D gene unclear. V was trimmed by 1 base and J by 5 bases, leaving 12 bases between them. Germline CDR1 reads SGHRS; CDR2 reads YFSETQ. The CDR3 has 14 residues. CDR3 amino acids: CASSLRTSGTEAFF. The CDR3 coding sequence is TGCGCCAGCAGCTTGCGGACCTCCGGGACTGAAGCTTTCTTT.

The V and J genes are TRBV5-1 and TRBJ1-1, with D uncertain. Germline V gives CDR1 SGHRS, CDR2 YFSETQ. The CDR3 is made up of 15 amino acids. V lost 0 bases and J lost 0, with 9 bases in between. In DNA, the CDR3 is TGCGCCAGCAGCTTGGAGCCGCGAATGAACACTGAAGCTTTCTTT. The encoded protein is CASSLEPRMNTEAFF.

J is TRBJ2-7 and V is TRBV6-2 or TRBV6-3; no clear D. V was trimmed by 6 bases and J by 4 bases, leaving 10 bases between them. This CDR3 has 12 amino acids. The germline CDR1 and CDR2 sequences are MNHEY and SVGEGT. The CDR3 loop is CASSETRYEQYF. The CDR3 bases are TGTGCCAGCAGCGAGACTCGATACGAGCAGTACTTC.

As DNA, the CDR3 is TGTGCCAGCAGCTTAGGCACAGGGCGGGCGCAGTATTTT. Encoded protein: CASSLGTGRAQYF. The chain uses TRBV11-2 and TRBJ2-3; D is perhaps TRBD1 (6 bases). The germline gives CDR1 SGHAT, CDR2 FQNNGV. The CDR3 has 13 amino acids. V was clipped by 1 base and J by 10 bases, with 12 bases between them. Based on the CDR3 plus reference TRBV11-2 and TRBJ2-3, the full variable domain is EAGVAQSPRYKIIEKRQSVAFWCNPISGHATLYWYQQILGQGPKLLIQFQNNGVVDDSQLPKDRFSAERLKGVDSTLKIQPAKLEDSAVYLCASSLGTGRAQYFGPGTRLTVL.

This chain joins TRBV7-8 and TRBJ2-7, with a tentative D call TRBD1 (5 bases). This CDR3 is 13 amino acids long. Trimming pared 3 bases from V and 2 bases from J, leaving 8 bases between. Germline V lookup: CDR1 SGHVS, CDR2 FQNEAQ. The CDR3 here is CASSFRAPYEQYF. The CDR3 region has the DNA TGTGCCAGCAGCTTCAGGGCACCCTACGAGCAGTACTTC.

The chain recombines TRBV7-9 with TRBJ2-6; D gene uncertain. V lost 5 bases, J lost 5 bases, and 7 bases lay in between. The CDR3 extends over 13 amino acids. The germline CDR1 and CDR2 sequences are SEHNR and FQNEAQ (reference sequence). The CDR3 DNA follows: TGTGCCAGCAGCCGCGCTTGGGCCAACGTCCTGACTTTC. Its protein product is CASSRAWANVLTF.

The V gene is TRBV18, the J gene TRBJ2-1, with D possibly being TRBD2 (6 bases). V shed 0 bases and J shed 0 bases, with 12 bases lying between them. CDR3 length: 17 amino acids. Germline CDR1 reads KGHSH; CDR2 reads LQKENI. The CDR3 coding sequence is TGTGCCAGCTCACCACCAGTAGCGGCCGCCTCCTACAATGAGCAGTTCTTC. It specifies CASSPPVAAASYNEQFF.

The chain links TRBV12-3 or TRBV12-4 to TRBJ2-1; 10 bases fit TRBD2. V dropped 4 bases and J dropped 2; count of bases not matched to a gene: 5. CDR3 length equals 16 residues. CDR3 loop: CASSSPGLAPYNEQFF. The CDR3 bases are TGTGCCAGCAGTTCGCCGGGACTAGCGCCCTACAATGAGCAGTTCTTC.

The table lists this clonotype with many counts. This chain joins TRBV7-8 and TRBJ1-5; no clear D gene. CDR3 length equals 16 residues. From germline, CDR1 is SGHVS and CDR2 FQNEAQ. V was trimmed by 0 bases and J by 5 bases, leaving 14 bases between them. The CDR3 nucleotides read TGTGCCAGCAGCTTAGCCAGGAGGGCAGCGGATCAGCCCCAGCATTTT. This gives the protein CASSLARRAADQPQHF.

This clonotype has only a few counts. The chain couples TRBV6-5 to TRBJ1-2; 7 bases are a match to TRBD1. This CDR3 is 18 amino acids long. Germline CDR1 MNHEY, CDR2 SVGAGI. The V segment lost 6 bases and the J segment 0 bases; nucleotides outside the gene matches: 16. The DNA of the CDR3 is TGTGCCAGCAGATCAGGGACAGTAGTTGGTGGAACTAACTATGGCTACACCTTC. This gives the protein CASRSGTVVGGTNYGYTF.

The V call is TRBV9, the J call TRBJ2-5; no clear D. Trimming took off 1 base at V and 4 bases at J, with 8 bases between the two ends. Germline V gene sequence: CDR1 SGDLS, CDR2 YYNGEE. This CDR3 has 13 amino acids. The CDR3 DNA reads as TGTGCCAGCAGCGTAAGGCCCCGAGAGACCCAGTACTTC. Protein product: CASSVRPRETQYF.

This clonotype showed up just a few times. The rearrangement joins TRBV20-1 to TRBJ2-3; 9 bases are a match to TRBD2. The trim removed 5 bases at V and 1 base at J, leaving 4 bases unmatched. Germline loops: CDR1 DFQATT, CDR2 SNEGSKA (reference sequence). This CDR3 contains 14 residues. In DNA form, the CDR3 reads TGCAGTGCTCCCCCTAGCGGGGGCACAGATACGCAGTATTTT. This codes for CSAPPSGGTDTQYF.

The chain combines TRBV5-1 with TRBJ1-1; D ambiguous. The V gene's germline CDR1 is SGHRS and CDR2 YFSETQ. With 5 bases removed from V and 3 bases from J, the gap between germline ends came to 20 bases. This CDR3 region has 16 residues. The CDR3 DNA reads TGCGCCAGCAGTTCTTCTTGGCTTTCGGGGTACACTGAAGCTTTCTTT. Amino acids: CASSSSWLSGYTEAFF.

The chain recombines TRBV7-3 with TRBJ2-2; D is ambiguous. Germline V gene data show CDR1 as SGHTA and CDR2 as FQGTGA. Trimming removed 1 base at V and 1 base at J, with 10 bases between. This CDR3 has 16 amino acids. The CDR3 nucleotides are TGTGCCAGCAGCTTAAAAGGGATTAGGAACACCGGGGAGCTGTTTTTT. Protein product: CASSLKGIRNTGELFF.

This clonotype has a count of ten or more. V gene TRBV3-1 combines with J gene TRBJ2-7; 14 bases map to TRBD2. The trim removed 0 bases at V and 4 bases at J, leaving 11 bases unmatched. Germline V gives CDR1 LGHDT, CDR2 YNNKEL (reference sequence). The CDR3 is made up of 19 amino acids. The chain's CDR3 is CASSQDWRTSGRSGYEQYF. For the CDR3, the DNA is TGTGCCAGCAGCCAAGACTGGAGGACTAGCGGGAGGTCGGGTTACGAGCAGTACTTC.

This chain joins TRBV9 and TRBJ2-1, with 12 nucleotides matching TRBD2. V was clipped by 3 bases and J by 1 base; unmatched bases: 8. The CDR3 spans 18 residues. Germline CDR1 SGDLS, CDR2 YYNGEE. The CDR3 loop is CASSGRGLAGSSYNEQFF. The DNA for the CDR3 is TGTGCCAGCAGCGGTAGGGGACTAGCGGGTTCGTCCTACAATGAGCAGTTCTTC.

This clonotype was seen ten or more times. One end of the junction varies from germline; a read error may be responsible. The rearrangement joins TRBV5-1 to TRBJ2-5; no definite D call. CDR1 and CDR2 (germline): SGHRS, YFSETQ. The CDR3 runs 13 residues. The CDR3 DNA is TGTGCCAGCAGCTTAGGTTCTCAAGAGACCCAGTACTTC. Translation: CASSLGSQETQYF. Full variable domain (outside the CDR3, taken from reference TRBV5-1 and TRBJ2-5): KAGVTQTPRYLIKTRGQQVTLSCSPISGHRSVSWYQQTPGQGLQFLFEYFSETQRNKGNFPGRFSGRQFSNSRSEMNVSTLELGDSALYLCASSLGSQETQYFGPGTRLLVL.